Each of the 13 T cell receptor beta chains below was sequenced from the same sample in a study of T cell changes during pregnancy in multiple sclerosis. Libraries were prepared by immunoSEQ multiplex PCR; TCRdb keeps only in-frame clonotypes and omits some of them. Of around 29,000 clones listed, around 85% are singletons. The specimen comprised CD8+ T cells from peripheral blood mononuclear cells, sampled after pregnancy. These receptors all stem from a female donor with multiple sclerosis, enrolled in a pregnancy study.

This clone turned up a few times. The rearrangement joins TRBV18 to TRBJ1-1, with unresolved D. CDR3 length: 13 amino acids. CDR1 KGHSH and CDR2 LQKENI come from the germline V gene. V shed 3 bases and J shed 2 bases, with 7 bases lying between them. CDR3 residues: CASSPVRNTEAFF. CDR3 sequence (DNA): TGTGCCAGCTCACCGGTGAGAAACACTGAAGCTTTCTTT.

This clone was picked up one time. The chain employs TRBV6-6 and TRBJ2-5, with D maybe TRBD2 (6 bases). The J call may be in error: the DNA end matches TRBJ2-7 better. The CDR3 extends over 12 amino acids. Germline V lookup: CDR1 MNHNY, CDR2 SVGAGI (reference sequence). The CDR3: CASTGGTYEQYF. The CDR3 region has the DNA TGTGCCAGCACCGGAGGGACCTACGAGCAGTACTTC.

The chain joins TRBV18 to TRBJ2-7; 7 bases are shared with TRBD1. The ends lost 6 bases at V and 0 bases at J; junction bases unmatched: 8. Germline-derived CDR1 and CDR2 are KGHSH and LQKENI. The CDR3 has 15 amino acids. In DNA, the CDR3 is TGTGCCAGCTCGCCCTCTCGGGACAGCTCCTACGAGCAGTACTTC. It is translated as CASSPSRDSSYEQYF.

The chain carries TRBV2 and TRBJ2-5; 7 bases match TRBD2. There are 15 residues in the CDR3. CDR1 and CDR2 (germline): SNHLY, FYNNEI. The trim removed 10 bases at V and 2 bases at J, leaving 13 bases unmatched. CDR3 DNA sequence: TGTGCCACCATTCTTTTGGGAGGGGTACAAGAGACCCAGTACTTC. Translation gives CATILLGGVQETQYF. Full variable domain (rest looked up from reference TRBV2 and TRBJ2-5): EPEVTQTPSHQVTQMGQEVILRCVPISNHLYFYWYRQILGQKVEFLVSFYNNEISEKSEIFDDQFSVERPDGSNFTLKIRSTKLEDSAMYFCATILLGGVQETQYFGPGTRLLVL.

The V and J genes are TRBV10-3 and TRBJ1-1; 8 bases are shared with TRBD1. This CDR3 comprises 14 residues. J lost 3 bases, V lost 2 bases, and 2 bases had no gene match. CDR1 is ENHRY, CDR2 SYGVKD, per germline. The CDR3 sequence: CAISETGGHTEAFF. The DNA for the CDR3 is TGTGCCATCAGTGAGACAGGGGGGCACACTGAAGCTTTCTTT.

This clone qualifies as medium-sized. The gene calls are TRBV30 and TRBJ2-2; D not certain. The CDR3 totals 15 residues. Trimming shortened V by 7 bases and J by 3 bases, and 18 bases separated the two germline ends. The V gene's germline CDR1 is GTSNPN and CDR2 SVGIG (reference sequence). The CDR3 nucleotides are TGTGCCTCGAAAATGGGCAGCAAGGACACCGGGGAGCTGTTTTTT. It translates to CASKMGSKDTGELFF.

The chain joins TRBV7-8 to TRBJ1-5; D may be TRBD1 (6 bases). The CDR3 runs 15 residues. The germline V and J ends were trimmed by 3 bases and 2 bases, with 11 bases remaining between them. Looked up from germline, CDR1 is SGHVS and CDR2 is FQNEAQ. The CDR3 coding sequence is TGTGCCAGCAGCTTCTCAGGGGTGGGCAATCAGCCCCAGCATTTT. Encoded protein: CASSFSGVGNQPQHF.

The chain is built from TRBV9 and TRBJ1-1, with D hard to call. Per germline, CDR1 SGDLS and CDR2 YYNGEE. CDR3 length equals 15 residues. Between the trimmed V and J ends, which lost 0 bases and 1 base, there was a span of 10 bases. Written as DNA, the CDR3 is TGTGCCAGCAGCGTAGTAGGCGGGTCGAACACTGAAGCTTTCTTT. Its translation: CASSVVGGSNTEAFF.

In its sample, this clone was seen a few times. The V call is TRBV4-2, the J call TRBJ2-7; D is ambiguous. The germline CDR1 and CDR2 sequences are LGHNA and YNFKEQ. V was shortened by 4 bases and J by 3 bases, with 10 bases between the two germline ends. There are 13 residues in the CDR3. The CDR3 here is CASSRGPNYEQYF. In DNA, the CDR3 is TGTGCCAGCAGCCGCGGTCCCAACTACGAGCAGTACTTC.

The rearrangement joins TRBV10-3 to TRBJ2-7; maybe TRBD2 (7 bases). The V end lost 6 bases, the J end lost 0 bases, and 15 bases lay between the germline ends. The CDR3 loop spans 15 amino acids. Germline V gene sequence: CDR1 ENHRY, CDR2 SYGVKD. The CDR3 reads CAISWGGPGSYEQYF. The CDR3 DNA is TGTGCCATCAGCTGGGGGGGGCCGGGCTCCTACGAGCAGTACTTC.

This chain uses TRBV7-9 with TRBJ2-5, with TRBD1 matching 8 bases. The germline V gene encodes CDR1 SEHNR and CDR2 FQNEAQ (reference sequence). The CDR3 totals 15 residues. Unmatched junction bases numbered 10, after V lost 5 bases and J lost 5 bases. This CDR3 is CASSLGTGLGETQYF. CDR3 bases: TGTGCCAGCAGCCTAGGGACAGGCCTTGGGGAGACCCAGTACTTC.

CDR3 sequence: CASSESTSAWGVGNSPLHF. For the CDR3, the DNA is TGTGCCAGCAGTGAAAGTACTTCGGCCTGGGGGGTCGGGAATTCACCCCTCCACTTT. The genes are TRBV2 and TRBJ1-6; perhaps TRBD1 as D (5 bases). The CDR3 is made up of 19 amino acids. CDR1 is SNHLY and CDR2 is FYNNEI in the germline V gene. V dropped 2 bases and J dropped 7 bases, with 24 bases sitting between them.

The chain employs TRBV6-5 and TRBJ2-7, with 9 positions matching TRBD2. The CDR3 consists of 16 residues. The germline V gene encodes CDR1 MNHEY and CDR2 SVGAGI. J gave up 4 bases and V 3 bases, and 10 bases lay outside the gene matches. Written as DNA, the CDR3 is TGTGCCAGCAGTTATGGCGGGGGGGACTCGAGTTACGAGCAGTACTTC. Translation: CASSYGGGDSSYEQYF.